The 30 T cell receptor beta chains presented below share a single source sample, sequenced in a study of T cell changes during pregnancy in multiple sclerosis. Here immunoSEQ multiplex PCR was the method, and the copy in TCRdb shows in-frame clones only, minus some. The sample consists of roughly 40,000 clones, 75% to 95% of them appearing once. Sample: CD4+ T cells from peripheral blood mononuclear cells, taken after pregnancy. Receptors were obtained from a female donor in good health, enrolled as a control in a pregnancy study.

V usage is TRBV4-1 and J usage is TRBJ2-4; 9 bases map to TRBD2. Germline CDR1 and CDR2: MGHRA and YSYEKL. This CDR3 contains 18 residues. After removal of 3 bases from V and 2 bases from J, the junction contained 11 bases not matched to a gene. CDR3 in amino acids: CASSHERGAGGTKNIQYF. In nucleotides, the CDR3 is TGCGCCAGCAGCCACGAGCGGGGGGCGGGAGGTACCAAAAACATTCAGTACTTC.

The chain couples TRBV11-3 to TRBJ2-3, with D unclear. The CDR3 consists of 13 residues. CDR1 is SGHNT, CDR2 YENEEA, per germline. Trimming took 5 bases from V and 5 from J, leaving 11 bases between them. CDR3 amino acids: CASSGETGDTQYF. The CDR3 region has the DNA TGTGCCAGCAGCGGCGAGACGGGAGATACGCAGTATTTT.

V and J are TRBV6-5 and TRBJ2-2, with TRBD2 matching over 7 bases. This CDR3 has 16 amino acids. Losses at the gene ends were 4 bases for V and 5 bases for J; bases not matched to a gene: 10. In germline, CDR1 is MNHEY, CDR2 SVGAGI. CDR3: CASSSWAAGETGELFF. CDR3 nucleotides: TGTGCCAGCAGTTCTTGGGCGGCGGGGGAGACCGGGGAGCTGTTTTTT.

This clone was observed once. This chain links TRBV5-4 with TRBJ2-1; D is possibly TRBD2 (7 bases). CDR1 is SGHNT, CDR2 YYREEE, per germline (reference sequence). This CDR3 comprises 18 residues. The germline V and J ends were trimmed by 1 base and 5 bases, with 22 bases remaining between them. The CDR3 region has the DNA TGTGCCAGCAGCTTGACCTACAGCGGTGGGGGGGCCGACAATGAGCAGTTCTTC. The encoded protein is CASSLTYSGGGADNEQFF.

This clone was found a few times. The J gene is TRBJ1-1, the V gene TRBV28; D call uncertain. CDR3 length: 10 residues. Germline CDR1 MDHEN, CDR2 SYDVKM. V lost 6 bases to trimming and J lost 5 bases, with 4 bases between them. CDR3: CASSLTEAFF. The CDR3 DNA reads TGTGCCAGCAGCTTGACTGAAGCTTTCTTT.

This sequence joins TRBV15 and TRBJ2-7; 9 bases are shared with TRBD2. Unmatched junction bases numbered 4, after V lost 1 base and J lost 3 bases. Germline V CDR1 and CDR2: LNHNV, YYDKDF (reference sequence). There are 15 residues in the CDR3. CDR3 amino acids: CATSRGLAANYEQYF. The DNA for the CDR3 is TGTGCCACCAGCAGAGGACTAGCGGCCAACTACGAGCAGTACTTC.

This clone occurred once. The chain is built from TRBV9 and TRBJ1-6; D is undetermined. CDR3 length: 14 residues. CDR1 is SGDLS, CDR2 YYNGEE, per germline. The germline V and J ends were trimmed by 0 bases and 10 bases, with 11 bases remaining between them. CDR3 DNA: TGTGCCAGCAGCGTAGACTGGGGAGGCTCACCCCTCCACTTT. It encodes CASSVDWGGSPLHF. Filled out from reference TRBV9 and TRBJ1-6, the complete variable domain reads DSGVTQTPKHLITATGQRVTLRCSPRSGDLSVYWYQQSLDQGLQFLIQYYNGEERAKGNILERFSAQQFPDLHSELNLSSLELGDSALYFCASSVDWGGSPLHFGNGTRLTVT.

This clone was counted only a few times. The CDR3 coding sequence is TGCAGCGTTGAGACGGGATCCTACAATGAGCAGTTCTTC. Residues: CSVETGSYNEQFF. V and J are TRBV29-1 and TRBJ2-1; D might be TRBD2 (5 bases). The CDR3 length is 13 residues. Germline V gene sequence: CDR1 SQVTM, CDR2 ANQGSEA. The V end was cut by 3 bases, the J end by 1 base, with 7 bases between.

J is TRBJ2-1 and V is TRBV11-3; no clear D. Germline-derived CDR1 and CDR2 are SGHNT and YENEEA. Trimming cost V 1 base and J 5 bases, with 6 bases left between them. There are 13 residues in the CDR3. CDR3 DNA: TGTGCCAGCAGCTTAGGTCCCAACAATGAGCAGTTCTTC. The encoded protein is CASSLGPNNEQFF.

This chain connects TRBV29-1 to TRBJ2-1; no firm D call. The ends were cut back, 3 bases at V and 5 bases at J, with 8 bases in the middle. The germline CDR1 and CDR2 sequences are SQVTM and ANQGSEA. This CDR3 has 12 residues. The CDR3 nucleotides read TGCAGCGTTGAGCACTCACACAATGAGCAGTTCTTC. Translation gives CSVEHSHNEQFF.

The chain couples TRBV2 to TRBJ2-5; 12 nucleotides match TRBD2. The CDR3 sequence is 15 residues long. Germline lookup yields CDR1 SNHLY and CDR2 FYNNEI. J lost 6 bases, V lost 7 bases, and 9 bases had no gene match. The CDR3 spells CASNDGLAGLKTQYF. CDR3 DNA: TGTGCCAGCAATGACGGACTAGCGGGGCTAAAGACCCAGTACTTC.

The chain carries TRBV5-1 and TRBJ2-7; 10 bases match TRBD1. This CDR3 spans 15 amino acids. With 0 bases clipped from V and 6 bases from J, the junction kept 6 bases outside the gene matches. Germline-derived CDR1 and CDR2 are SGHRS and YFSETQ. CDR3 protein: CASSLGGTGVGEQYF. For the CDR3, the DNA is TGCGCCAGCAGCTTGGGGGGGACAGGGGTAGGCGAGCAGTACTTC.

V is TRBV14 and J is TRBJ1-2; D gene unclear. Germline assignment: CDR1 SGHDN and CDR2 FVKESK. The ends were cut back, 0 bases at V and 8 bases at J, with 19 bases in the middle. The CDR3 length is 16 residues. CDR3 in DNA: TGTGCCAGCAGCCAAGATTCCCTACGAATATTGGGCGGCTACACCTTC. Encoded protein: CASSQDSLRILGGYTF.

This chain links TRBV5-1 with TRBJ2-5, with 12 bases lining up with TRBD2. Germline V CDR1 and CDR2: SGHRS, YFSETQ. CDR3 length equals 16 residues. J gave up 5 bases and V 4 bases, and 9 bases lay outside the gene matches. The CDR3 sequence: CASSPLAGGPGETQYF. CDR3 coding DNA: TGCGCCAGCAGCCCTCTAGCGGGAGGGCCGGGGGAGACCCAGTACTTC.

This clone came up once. The gene calls are TRBV6-5 and TRBJ1-5; no clear D gene. V was cut by 8 bases and J by 2 bases, with 16 bases left in between. Germline V gene sequence: CDR1 MNHEY, CDR2 SVGAGI. The CDR3 is 15 residues long. The CDR3 here is CASWPAGGGNQPQHF. DNA for the CDR3: TGTGCCAGCTGGCCCGCCGGCGGGGGCAATCAGCCCCAGCATTTT.

In its sample, this clone was seen a few times. This chain uses TRBV14 with TRBJ1-5; 9 bases match TRBD1. In germline, CDR1 is SGHDN, CDR2 FVKESK. This CDR3 contains 17 residues. V shed 0 bases, J shed 6 bases, and the junction held 9 bases outside the gene matches. CDR3 in DNA: TGTGCCAGCAGCCAAGAAATGGACAGGGGCTTTCCTCAGCCCCAGCATTTT. This gives the protein CASSQEMDRGFPQPQHF.

The rearrangement links TRBV28 to TRBJ2-1; D might be TRBD1 (6 bases). This CDR3 has 16 amino acids. Trimming shortened V by 4 bases and J by 2 bases, and 15 bases separated the two germline ends. Per germline, CDR1 MDHEN and CDR2 SYDVKM. The CDR3 DNA sequence: TGTGCCAGCAGTTCCCGGACAGCCGATCCCTACAATGAGCAGTTCTTC. Translating gives CASSSRTADPYNEQFF.

V is TRBV6-5 and J is TRBJ2-2; TRBD2 is a possible D gene (5 bases). Germline V gives CDR1 MNHEY, CDR2 SVGAGI. The CDR3 is 12 residues long. The ends were cut back, 5 bases at V and 9 bases at J, with 10 bases in the middle. The CDR3 DNA sequence: TGTGCCAGCAGTGATGGACTTCGGGAGCTGTTTTTT. Translation: CASSDGLRELFF.

The chain combines TRBV28 with TRBJ2-3; D may be TRBD1 (6 bases). The CDR3 runs to 18 residues. V was trimmed by 8 bases and J by 1 base, leaving 25 bases between them. The V gene's germline CDR1 is MDHEN and CDR2 SYDVKM. This CDR3 is CASGTTTIRGGGTDTQYF. DNA of the CDR3: TGTGCCAGCGGGACAACTACTATACGGGGTGGGGGCACAGATACGCAGTATTTT. The full variable domain, with the rest looked up from reference TRBV28 and TRBJ2-3, is DVKVTQSSRYLVKRTGEKVFLECVQDMDHENMFWYRQDPGLGLRLIYFSYDVKMKEKGDIPEGYSVSREKKERFSLILESASTNQTSMYLCASGTTTIRGGGTDTQYFGPGTRLTVL.

This clone was recorded a few times. The chain recombines TRBV4-2 with TRBJ1-1; TRBD1 is a possible D gene (6 bases). The V gene lost 4 bases and the J gene lost 1 base, with 10 bases spanning the gap. Germline V gene data show CDR1 as LGHNA and CDR2 as YNFKEQ. CDR3 length equals 14 residues. The CDR3 coding sequence is TGTGCCAGCAGCCTTGGACAGAGGAACACTGAAGCTTTCTTT. It encodes CASSLGQRNTEAFF.

The V call is TRBV2, the J call TRBJ2-3; possibly TRBD2 for D (6 bases). This CDR3 is built from 14 residues. Germline values: CDR1 SNHLY, CDR2 FYNNEI. Trimming shortened V by 6 bases and J by 0 bases, and 10 bases separated the two germline ends. CDR3 sequence reads: CASRPGLSTDTQYF. The CDR3 DNA follows: TGTGCCAGCAGGCCGGGACTCAGCACAGATACGCAGTATTTT.

On this clone itself: Other nucleotide sequences in the sample specify the same CDR3. V usage is TRBV5-4 and J usage is TRBJ2-1; 13 nucleotides align to TRBD2. Trimming at V came to 4 bases and at J to 1 base, leaving 2 bases not matched to a gene. From germline, CDR1 is SGHNT and CDR2 YYREEE (reference sequence). The CDR3 has 16 residues. The CDR3 coding sequence is TGTGCCAGCAGCCGGACTAGCGGGGGTTCCTACAATGAGCAGTTCTTC. Amino acid sequence: CASSRTSGGSYNEQFF. The variable domain in full, completed from reference TRBV5-4 and TRBJ2-1, reads ETGVTQSPTHLIKTRGQQVTLRCSSQSGHNTVSWYQQALGQGPQFIFQYYREEENGRGNFPPRFSGLQFPNYSSELNVNALELDDSALYLCASSRTSGGSYNEQFFGPGTRLTVL.

This rearrangement joins TRBV5-1 to TRBJ1-2; 8 bases line up with TRBD1. The CDR3 has 15 residues. CDR1 SGHRS and CDR2 YFSETQ come from the germline V gene. The J segment lost 4 bases and the V segment lost 4 bases, leaving 9 bases of the junction unmatched. CDR3 sequence reads: CASSGTGQGAYGYTF. The CDR3 DNA sequence: TGCGCCAGCAGCGGAACAGGCCAGGGGGCCTATGGCTACACCTTC.

V and J are TRBV6-5 and TRBJ2-7; D may be TRBD1 (5 bases). Germline values: CDR1 MNHEY, CDR2 SVGAGI. Trimming shortened V by 6 bases and J by 2 bases, and 17 bases separated the two germline ends. CDR3 length: 15 amino acids. This chain's CDR3 is CASRNPGRATYEQYF. CDR3 bases: TGTGCCAGCAGGAACCCGGGCAGGGCAACCTACGAGCAGTACTTC.

The genes are TRBV6-6 and TRBJ2-3; D may be TRBD1 (5 bases). The germline V gene encodes CDR1 MNHNY and CDR2 SVGAGI (reference sequence). Trimming shortened V by 5 bases and J by 2 bases, and 8 bases separated the two germline ends. This CDR3 spans 13 amino acids. DNA for the CDR3: TGTGCCAGCAGTCCACAGGCCACAGATACGCAGTATTTT. Translation: CASSPQATDTQYF.

The gene calls are TRBV5-4 and TRBJ1-1, with D possibly TRBD1 on 5 matching bases. Per germline, CDR1 SGHNT and CDR2 YYREEE (reference sequence). This CDR3 has 16 amino acids. Deletions cut 0 bases from V and 2 bases from J, with 14 bases between. In nucleotides, the CDR3 is TGTGCCAGCAGCTTGGAATCCACAGGAAAAAACACTGAAGCTTTCTTT. It specifies CASSLESTGKNTEAFF.

Details on this clone: This specimen includes other DNA sequences encoding the same CDR3. J is TRBJ1-2 and V is TRBV11-2; tentatively, D is TRBD1 (5 bases). The germline gives CDR1 SGHAT, CDR2 FQNNGV. Trimming left V 1 base short and J 4 bases short, with 7 bases between. The CDR3 has 13 amino acids. The CDR3 nucleotides read TGTGCCAGCAGCTTAGTAGACAGCTATGGCTACACCTTC. It encodes CASSLVDSYGYTF.

This chain links TRBV6-5 with TRBJ2-7, with 7 nucleotides matching TRBD1. This CDR3 has 13 residues. Trimming took 6 bases from V and 1 from J; bases not matched to a gene: 3. CDR1 is MNHEY and CDR2 is SVGAGI in the germline V gene. The CDR3 region is CASSPGQSYEQYF. DNA of the CDR3: TGTGCCAGCAGCCCGGGACAGTCCTACGAGCAGTACTTC.

V gene TRBV5-1 combines with J gene TRBJ1-2; 7 bases agree with TRBD1. Trimming at V came to 3 bases and at J to 4 bases, leaving 12 bases not matched to a gene. CDR3 length: 16 residues. Germline V CDR1 and CDR2: SGHRS, YFSETQ. The CDR3 sequence: CASSSYPGQSSYGYTF. The CDR3 DNA reads as TGCGCCAGCAGCTCCTACCCGGGACAGAGTTCCTATGGCTACACCTTC.

The DNA for the CDR3 is TGTGCCAGCAGTTACGACGGACTAGGCACAGATACGCAGTATTTT. It codes for CASSYDGLGTDTQYF. This chain uses TRBV6-5 with TRBJ2-3, with 7 positions matching TRBD2. V lost 2 bases to trimming and J lost 1 base; unmatched junction nucleotides: 3. The CDR3 runs to 15 residues. The V gene's germline CDR1 is MNHEY and CDR2 SVGAGI.